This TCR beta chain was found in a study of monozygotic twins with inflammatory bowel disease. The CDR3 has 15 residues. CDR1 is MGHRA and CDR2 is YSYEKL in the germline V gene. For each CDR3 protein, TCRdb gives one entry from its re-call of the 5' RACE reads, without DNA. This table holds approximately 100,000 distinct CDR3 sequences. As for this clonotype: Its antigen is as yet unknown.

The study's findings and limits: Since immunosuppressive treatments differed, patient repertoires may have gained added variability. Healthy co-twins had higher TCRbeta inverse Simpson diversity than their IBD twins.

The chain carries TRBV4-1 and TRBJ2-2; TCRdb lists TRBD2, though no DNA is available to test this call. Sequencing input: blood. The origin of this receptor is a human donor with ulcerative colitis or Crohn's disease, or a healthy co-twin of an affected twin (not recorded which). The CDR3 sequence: CASSQEGRGTGELFF.